The 5 T cell receptor beta chains below all came from one sample that was sequenced in a study of T cell responses to AZD1222 COVID-19 vaccine. Sequencing used immunoSEQ multiplex PCR; TCRdb keeps in-frame clones, though not all of them. The sample has under 150,000 clones; approximately 86% are singletons. The source was peripheral blood, collected on day 0 of AZD1222 vaccination. The receptor set was obtained from an adult in good health.

V gene TRBV19 combines with J gene TRBJ2-2, with D perhaps assigned TRBD1 or TRBD2 (7 bases each). Germline V gives CDR1 LNHDA, CDR2 SQIVND (reference sequence). CDR3 length: 16 amino acids. V was cut by 7 bases and J by 4 bases, with 19 bases left in between. CDR3 in DNA: TGTGCCAGTACAAGGGGGCGGGAGAAGGTCACCGGGGAGCTGTTTTTT. Its protein product is CASTRGREKVTGELFF.

The rearrangement joins TRBV15 to TRBJ2-1; 7 nucleotides line up with TRBD2. Trimming cost V 1 base and J 8 bases; bases outside gene matches: 11. Looked up from germline, CDR1 is LNHNV and CDR2 is YYDKDF (reference sequence). This CDR3 is 16 amino acids long. CDR3 region: CATSRVGSGLGDEQFF. CDR3 DNA sequence: TGTGCCACCAGCAGAGTCGGTAGCGGGTTAGGCGATGAGCAGTTCTTC.

The V and J genes are TRBV10-1 and TRBJ2-7; D is uncertain. The germline CDR1 and CDR2 sequences are WNHNN and SYGVQD (reference sequence). V lost 0 bases, J lost 5 bases, and 11 bases lay in between. There are 14 residues in the CDR3. The CDR3 nucleotides read TGCGCCAGCAGTGAGTCGTCGGCAGTCCACGAGCAGTACTTC. Translated, it gives CASSESSAVHEQYF.

This clone has only one observation. V is TRBV30 and J is TRBJ1-6; 9 bases align to TRBD1. The trim removed 3 bases at V and 4 bases at J, leaving 4 bases unmatched. From germline, CDR1 is GTSNPN and CDR2 SVGIG (reference sequence). This CDR3 contains 15 residues. CDR3 residues: CAWSRTGAYNSPLHF. Here the CDR3 DNA reads TGTGCCTGGAGCCGGACAGGGGCGTATAATTCACCCCTCCACTTT.

This clone was counted only a few times. The rearrangement joins TRBV4-1 to TRBJ1-6; weak D call: TRBD1 (5 bases). V was cut by 4 bases and J by 0 bases, with 10 bases left in between. Looked up from germline, CDR1 is MGHRA and CDR2 is YSYEKL. The CDR3 totals 16 residues. The CDR3 DNA reads as TGCGCCAGCAGCCCGGAGGGACTCTCCTATAATTCACCCCTCCACTTT. It yields the protein CASSPEGLSYNSPLHF.